This is a list of T cell receptor beta chains from one sample in a study of T cells in Graves' hyperthyroidism and ophthalmopathy. TCRdb re-called the multiplex PCR reads through MiXCR, storing one row per CDR3 protein. The top ten clones hold around 30% of a sample with hundreds of thousands of distinct CDR3 sequences, under 45% of them seen once. The sequenced sample consisted of blood. These receptors all come from a woman aged 35 to 49 with Graves' hyperthyroidism. The CDR3 runs from the conserved cysteine through the conserved F or W. A D gene is named only where the DNA matches it firmly. Expanded clones get a size class; other rows say once, few or many, or leave the size out.

j_call v_call d_call clone_size cdr3_aa cdr3_nt
TRBJ2-7 TRBV12-3/TRBV12-4 TRBD1 many CASSPTQGSKQYF TGTGCCAGCAGTCCCACACAGGGGTCCAAGCAGTACTTC
TRBJ1-5 TRBV7-3 - - CASSLNRDNEPQHF TGTGCCAGCAGCTTAAACAGGGACAATGAGCCCCAGCATTTT
TRBJ2-5 TRBV29-1 - many CSVERLGTETQYF TGCAGCGTTGAGAGACTAGGGACGGAGACCCAGTACTTC
TRBJ2-2 TRBV19 - many CASSIRGKENGELFF TGTGCCAGTAGTATCAGGGGTAAAGAAAACGGGGAGCTGTTTTTT
TRBJ1-2 TRBV7-9 - many CASSFGPSNYGYTF TGTGCCAGCAGCTTCGGACCGAGTAACTATGGCTACACCTTC
TRBJ2-7 TRBV7-8 TRBD2 - CASSLVAGQVYEQCF TGTGCCAGCAGCTTAGTAGCGGGGCAGGTCTACGAGCAGTGCTTC
TRBJ1-1 TRBV15 - many CATSRALRTNTEAFF TGTGCCACCAGCAGAGCCCTCAGAACGAACACTGAAGCTTTCTTT
TRBJ1-1 TRBV5-1 - few CASSFEGNGEAFF TGCGCCAGCAGCTTCGAAGGGAACGGTGAAGCTTTCTTT
TRBJ2-2 TRBV12-3/TRBV12-4 - few CASSLAWNTGELFF TGTGCCAGCAGTTTAGCCTGGAACACCGGGGAGCTGTTTTTT
TRBJ2-2 TRBV29-1 - few CSVGTLLTGELFF TGCAGCGTTGGGACCTTGTTAACCGGGGAGCTGTTTTTT
TRBJ1-3 TRBV10-3 - few CAIRRGGGPANSGNTIYF TGTGCCATCAGGCGTGGGGGGGGTCCAGCCAACTCTGGAAACACCATATATTTT
TRBJ2-4 TRBV7-8 - - CASSSLLTDNIQYF TGTGCCAGCAGCTCGTTATTGACCGACAACATTCAGTACTTC
TRBJ2-1 TRBV7-9 - few CASSLVDNEQFF TGTGCCAGCAGCTTGGTGGACAATGAGCAGTTCTTC
TRBJ1-5 TRBV20-1 TRBD1 many CSARGQGGSNQPQHF TGCAGTGCTCGCGGACAGGGGGGTAGCAATCAGCCCCAGCATTTT
TRBJ1-1 TRBV7-2 TRBD1 many CASSTRQGHTEAFF TGTGCCAGCAGCACCCGACAGGGGCACACTGAAGCTTTCTTT
TRBJ1-1 TRBV7-9 - - CASSSGIGDTEAFF TGTGCCAGCAGCTCAGGGATAGGAGACACTGAAGCTTTCTTT
TRBJ1-2 TRBV4-3 - - CASSQTTGRGNYGYTF TGCGCCAGCAGCCAAACGACGGGACGGGGTAACTATGGCTACACCTTC
TRBJ2-5 TRBV7-9 - many CASSSRNQETQYF TGTGCCAGCAGTTCACGGAACCAAGAGACCCAGTACTTC
TRBJ1-1 TRBV20-1 TRBD1 - CSASLQGVNTEASF TGCAGTGCTAGCCTTCAGGGGGTGAACACTGAAGCTTCCTTT
TRBJ2-5 TRBV29-1 - many CSVQPRQAQETQYF TGCAGCGTTCAACCTCGACAGGCCCAAGAGACCCAGTACTTC
TRBJ1-2 TRBV2 - many CASSAARARYGYTF TGTGCCAGCAGTGCGGCCAGGGCGCGCTATGGCTACACCTTC
TRBJ2-3 TRBV7-6 - - CASSVGGSGTDTQYF TGTGCCAGCAGCGTAGGTGGGTCTGGCACAGATACGCAGTATTTT
TRBJ1-6 TRBV20-1 - many CSAKNGDFSSYNSPLHF TGCAGTGCTAAAAACGGGGACTTTAGCTCCTATAATTCACCCCTCCACTTT
TRBJ2-2 TRBV29-1 - - CSVGQDQGPISPSIF TGCAGCGTTGGACAGGACCAGGGTCCGATCAGCCCCAGCATTTTT
TRBJ2-6 TRBV4-3 TRBD2 many CASSQASGSGANVLTF TGCGCCAGCAGCCAAGCTAGCGGGAGTGGGGCCAACGTCCTGACTTTC
TRBJ1-1 TRBV20-1 - few CSASNLSRDNTEAFF TGCAGTGCTAGTAATCTAAGTCGGGACAACACTGAAGCTTTCTTT
TRBJ2-2 TRBV12-5 - - CASGLIGGPTGELFF TGTGCTAGTGGTTTGATCGGAGGGCCCACCGGGGAGCTGTTTTTT
TRBJ2-3 TRBV2 - - CASSGAGNDGADTQYF TGTGCCAGCAGTGGAGCAGGGAATGATGGGGCAGATACGCAGTATTTT
TRBJ2-7 TRBV6-5 TRBD2 few CASSYPSSGRNSYEQYF TGTGCCAGCAGTTACCCATCTAGCGGGCGGAACTCCTACGAGCAGTACTTC
TRBJ1-2 TRBV12-3/TRBV12-4 - - CASTPTEGTHGYTF TGTGCCAGCACCCCTACCGAAGGGACTCATGGCTACACCTTC
TRBJ2-7 TRBV6-5 - few CASSPEGSSSYEQYF TGTGCCAGCAGCCCCGAGGGGTCGAGCTCCTACGAGCAGTACTTC
TRBJ2-1 TRBV6-1 - - CASSRDLGGLNEQFF TGTGCCAGCAGTAGGGACCTTGGGGGCTTGAATGAGCAGTTCTTC
TRBJ2-7 TRBV10-3 TRBD1 - CASSRDRGYYEQYF TGTGCCAGCAGTCGGGACAGGGGGTACTACGAGCAGTACTTC
TRBJ2-2 TRBV6-5 - few CASSNLGLTGELFF TGTGCCAGCAGTAATCTAGGGTTGACCGGGGAGCTGTTTTTT
TRBJ1-1 TRBV29-1 TRBD1 many CSVDPGGGNTEAFF TGCAGCGTTGACCCAGGGGGCGGGAACACTGAAGCTTTCTTT
TRBJ2-6 TRBV5-1 TRBD2 many CASSLVAGSGANVLTF TGCGCCAGCAGCTTGGTAGCGGGCTCTGGGGCCAACGTCCTGACTTTC
TRBJ1-1 TRBV29-1 - - CSVEDRTVGTEAFF TGCAGCGTTGAAGACCGAACCGTCGGCACTGAAGCTTTCTTT
TRBJ1-4 TRBV6-2/TRBV6-3 - - CASSYRGRLMTNEKLFF TGTGCCAGCAGTTACCGGGGACGGCTGATGACTAATGAAAAACTGTTTTTT
TRBJ2-7 TRBV29-1 TRBD2 - CSVEFAGGHEQYF TGCAGCGTTGAGTTTGCGGGGGGGCACGAGCAGTACTTC
TRBJ1-2 TRBV10-1 - many CASSEGGDGYTF TGCGCCAGCAGTGAAGGAGGGGATGGCTACACCTTC
TRBJ1-6 TRBV10-3 - many CAISNRQDYNSPLHF TGTGCCATCAGTAACCGACAGGACTATAATTCACCCCTCCACTTT
TRBJ2-7 TRBV9 - many CASSPTSSYEQYF TGTGCCAGCAGCCCGACTAGCTCCTACGAGCAGTACTTC
TRBJ2-2 TRBV12-3/TRBV12-4 - few CASSLLATSTGELFF TGTGCCAGCAGTTTGCTAGCGACGTCCACCGGGGAGCTGTTTTTT
TRBJ2-7 TRBV7-6 - - CASSQLFTGTYEQYF TGCGCCAGCAGCCAACTCTTTACAGGGACCTACGAGCAGTACTTC
TRBJ2-7 TRBV7-2 - - CASSLWQGNDEQYF TGTGCCAGCAGCTTGTGGCAGGGGAACGACGAGCAGTACTTC
TRBJ2-7 TRBV11-3 - - CASSFHSRYEQYF TGTGCCAGCAGTTTTCACAGTCGCTACGAGCAGTACTTC
TRBJ1-5 TRBV10-3 - many CAISDDRINQPQHF TGTGCCATCAGTGACGATCGGATTAATCAGCCCCAGCATTTT
TRBJ1-2 TRBV29-1 - many CSVHGGGYTF TGCAGCGTCCACGGGGGTGGCTACACCTTC
TRBJ1-1 TRBV6-5 - few CASTSAHSAEAFF TGTGCCAGCACCTCGGCTCACTCCGCTGAAGCTTTCTTT
TRBJ1-5 TRBV4-3 - - CASSQEQGRDNQPQHF TGCGCCAGCAGCCAAGAACAGGGTCGTGACAATCAGCCCCAGCATTTT
TRBJ2-3 TRBV7-7 - - CASSRDRRKEYF TGTGCTAGCAGCCGTGACAGACGGAAGGAGTATTTT
TRBJ1-2 TRBV2 - - CASHGDPNYGYTF TGTGCCAGTCACGGGGACCCTAACTATGGCTACACCTTC
TRBJ1-2 TRBV29-1 - - CSLPGAVYGYTF TGCAGCTTGCCAGGGGCCGTTTATGGCTACACCTTC